These T cell receptor beta chains were read from a single sample in a study of OX40 agonist ivuxolimab in advanced cancers. The data were produced by immunoSEQ multiplex PCR, yet TCRdb's version contains in-frame clones alone and is incomplete. Among roughly 45,000 clones listed, approximately 84% were seen once. The sample here was CD4+ or CD8+ T cells sorted from blood, taken in a trial of the OX40 agonist ivuxolimab. The receptor source for this set is an adult with an advanced solid tumor such as melanoma, head and neck, liver or kidney cancer. The CDR3 runs from the conserved cysteine through the conserved F or W. The order of the fields is V gene, J gene, CDR3 protein.

>TRBV19|TRBJ2-3
CASSMGGLEADTQYF
>TRBV4-3|TRBJ1-1
CASSQEEENTEAFF
>TRBV27|TRBJ2-7
CASSLISGSSYEQYF
>TRBV5-6|TRBJ1-1
CASSKTGTGKAEAFF
>TRBV19|TRBJ2-7
CASSPRDRAPEQYF
>TRBV27|TRBJ2-3
CASESSAGATDTQYF
>TRBV5-3|TRBJ2-2
CASQTGSGELFF
>TRBV29-1|TRBJ1-1
CSARTGGTEAFF
>TRBV5-4|TRBJ2-2
CASSLRPNTGELFF
>TRBV28|TRBJ2-1
CASSRTSNEQFF
>TRBV4-2|TRBJ2-7
CASSYGTVNYEQYF
>TRBV5-8|TRBJ1-5
CASSLQAGLDFSNQPQHF
>TRBV19|TRBJ2-7
CATQGPQIGSGAINYEQYF
>TRBV21-1|TRBJ2-1
CASSKGQGGYNEQFF
>TRBV29-1|TRBJ1-4
CSVGRKTLDEKLFF
>TRBV6-5|TRBJ1-2
CASSYSAPGGYTF
>TRBV27|TRBJ1-2
CASSPFQGSNYGYTF
>TRBV7-8|TRBJ2-1
CASETSSYNEQFF
>TRBV28|TRBJ1-1
CASQTVNTEAFF
>TRBV27|TRBJ2-5
CASFPLAERRETQYF
>TRBV9|TRBJ2-1
CASSADRAEQFF
>TRBV6-6|TRBJ2-7
CASSTNQGRYEQYF
>TRBV9|TRBJ2-3
CASSFLEGHLDTQYF
>TRBV11-3|TRBJ1-2
CASSRRGVAYGYTF
>TRBV4-3|TRBJ2-2
CASSQDVEVPEANTGELFF
>TRBV2|TRBJ2-5
CASSEPRGGETQYF
>TRBV4-2|TRBJ1-4
CASSQDNLEKLFF
>TRBV4-2|TRBJ2-1
CASSQDQSSGVTEQFF